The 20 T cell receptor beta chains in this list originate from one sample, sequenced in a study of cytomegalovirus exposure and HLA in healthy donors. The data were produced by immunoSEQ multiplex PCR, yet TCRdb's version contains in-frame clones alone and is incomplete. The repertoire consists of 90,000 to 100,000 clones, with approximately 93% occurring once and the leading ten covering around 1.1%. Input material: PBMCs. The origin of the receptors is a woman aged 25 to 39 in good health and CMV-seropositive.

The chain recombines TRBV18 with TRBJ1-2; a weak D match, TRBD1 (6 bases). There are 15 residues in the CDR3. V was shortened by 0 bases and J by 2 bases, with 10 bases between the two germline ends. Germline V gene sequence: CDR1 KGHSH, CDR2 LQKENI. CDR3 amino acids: CASSPPGAANYGYTF. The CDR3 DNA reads TGTGCCAGCTCACCACCGGGGGCCGCAAACTATGGCTACACCTTC.

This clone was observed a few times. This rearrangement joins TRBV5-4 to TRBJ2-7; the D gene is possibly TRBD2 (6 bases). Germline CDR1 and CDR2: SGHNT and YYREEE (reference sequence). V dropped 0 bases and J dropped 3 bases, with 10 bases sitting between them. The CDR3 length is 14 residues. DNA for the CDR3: TGTGCCAGCAGCTTGGTGGGCGGGAACTACGAGCAGTACTTC. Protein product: CASSLVGGNYEQYF.

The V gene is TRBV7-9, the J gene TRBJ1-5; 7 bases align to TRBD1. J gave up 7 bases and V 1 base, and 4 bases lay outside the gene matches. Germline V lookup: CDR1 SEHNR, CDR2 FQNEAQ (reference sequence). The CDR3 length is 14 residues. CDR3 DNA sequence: TGTGCCAGCAGCTTAGGACAGGGTGGACAGCCCCAGCATTTT. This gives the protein CASSLGQGGQPQHF. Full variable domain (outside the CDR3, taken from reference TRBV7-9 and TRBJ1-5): DTGVSQNPRHKITKRGQNVTFRCDPISEHNRLYWYRQTLGQGPEFLTYFQNEAQLEKSRLLSDRFSAERPKGSFSTLEIQRTEQGDSAMYLCASSLGQGGQPQHFGDGTRLSIL.

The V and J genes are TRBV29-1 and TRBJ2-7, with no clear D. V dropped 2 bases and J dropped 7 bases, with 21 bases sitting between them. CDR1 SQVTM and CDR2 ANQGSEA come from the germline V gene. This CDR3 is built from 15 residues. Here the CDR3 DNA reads TGCAGCGTTGAATCGAATGCCAGGCCCCGCGCGGAGCAGTACTTC. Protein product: CSVESNARPRAEQYF.

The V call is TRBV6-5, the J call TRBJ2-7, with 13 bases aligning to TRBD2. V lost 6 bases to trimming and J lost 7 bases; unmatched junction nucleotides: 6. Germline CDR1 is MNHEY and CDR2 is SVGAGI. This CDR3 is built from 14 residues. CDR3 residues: CASSRTSGSGEQYF. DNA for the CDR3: TGTGCCAGCAGCCGGACTAGCGGGAGTGGTGAGCAGTACTTC.

CDR3 sequence: CASSFGQGGRAGELFF. The CDR3 coding sequence is TGTGCCAGCAGCTTTGGGCAGGGCGGTAGGGCCGGGGAGCTGTTTTTT. This rearrangement joins TRBV5-4 to TRBJ2-2; the D gene is possibly TRBD1 (5 bases). The CDR3 runs 16 residues. V was trimmed by 2 bases and J by 6 bases, leaving 17 bases between them. Looked up from germline, CDR1 is SGHNT and CDR2 is YYREEE (reference sequence).

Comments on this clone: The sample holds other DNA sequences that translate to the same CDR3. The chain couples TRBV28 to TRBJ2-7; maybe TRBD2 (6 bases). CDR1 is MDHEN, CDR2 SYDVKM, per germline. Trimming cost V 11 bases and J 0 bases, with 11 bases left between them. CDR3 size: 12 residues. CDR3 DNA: TGTGCCTCGGGAGCCAGCTCCTACGAGCAGTACTTC. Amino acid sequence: CASGASSYEQYF.

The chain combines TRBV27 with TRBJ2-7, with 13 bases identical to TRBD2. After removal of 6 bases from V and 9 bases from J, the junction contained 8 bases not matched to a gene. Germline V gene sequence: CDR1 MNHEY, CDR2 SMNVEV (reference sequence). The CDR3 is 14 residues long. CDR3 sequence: CASSRRTSGSMQYF. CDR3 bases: TGTGCCAGCAGCCGCCGGACTAGCGGGAGTATGCAGTACTTC.

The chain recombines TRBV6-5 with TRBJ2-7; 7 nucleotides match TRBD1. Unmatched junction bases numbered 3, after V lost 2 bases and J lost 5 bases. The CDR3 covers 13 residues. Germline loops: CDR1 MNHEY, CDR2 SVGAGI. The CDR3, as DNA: TGTGCCAGCAGTTACCTTGACAGGGACGAGCAGTACTTC. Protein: CASSYLDRDEQYF.

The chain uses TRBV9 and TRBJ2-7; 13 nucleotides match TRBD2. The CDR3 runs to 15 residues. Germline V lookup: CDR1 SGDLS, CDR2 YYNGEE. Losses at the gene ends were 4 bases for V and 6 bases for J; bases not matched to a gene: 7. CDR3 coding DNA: TGTGCCAGCAGCCTCCGGACTAGCGGGAGCGGCGAGCAGTACTTC. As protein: CASSLRTSGSGEQYF.

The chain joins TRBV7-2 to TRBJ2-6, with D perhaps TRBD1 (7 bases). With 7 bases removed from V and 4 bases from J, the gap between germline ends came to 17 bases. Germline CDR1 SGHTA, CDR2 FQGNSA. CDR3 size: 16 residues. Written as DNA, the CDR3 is TGTGCCAGCACGGGCAGGGGGGTAGGCGGGGCCAACGTCCTGACTTTC. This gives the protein CASTGRGVGGANVLTF.

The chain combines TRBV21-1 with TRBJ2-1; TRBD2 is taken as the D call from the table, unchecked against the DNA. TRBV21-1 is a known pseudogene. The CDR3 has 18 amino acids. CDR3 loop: CASNGGAAGGPFINEQFF. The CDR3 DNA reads TGTGCCAGCAACGGGGGGGCAGCGGGAGGGCCTTTTATCAATGAGCAGTTCTTC.

CDR3 amino acids: CASSFPDRRFYGYTF. CDR3 bases: TGTGCCAGCAGCTTCCCAGACAGGCGCTTCTATGGCTACACCTTC. The genes are TRBV7-2 and TRBJ1-2, with a tentative D call TRBD1 (6 bases). Trimming shortened V by 3 bases and J by 4 bases, and 15 bases separated the two germline ends. This CDR3 contains 15 residues. Germline V gene lookup returns CDR1 SGHTA and CDR2 FQGNSA. Full variable domain (missing parts from reference TRBV7-2 and TRBJ1-2): GAGVSQSPSNKVTEKGKDVELRCDPISGHTALYWYRQSLGQGLEFLIYFQGNSAPDKSGLPSDRFSAERTGGSVSTLTIQRTQQEDSAVYLCASSFPDRRFYGYTFGSGTRLTVV.

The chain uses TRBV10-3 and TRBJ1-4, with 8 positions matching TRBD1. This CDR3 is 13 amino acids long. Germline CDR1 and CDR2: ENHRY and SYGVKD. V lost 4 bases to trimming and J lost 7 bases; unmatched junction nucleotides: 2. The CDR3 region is CAISAGGGEKLFF. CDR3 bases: TGTGCCATCAGTGCAGGGGGCGGTGAAAAACTGTTTTTT.

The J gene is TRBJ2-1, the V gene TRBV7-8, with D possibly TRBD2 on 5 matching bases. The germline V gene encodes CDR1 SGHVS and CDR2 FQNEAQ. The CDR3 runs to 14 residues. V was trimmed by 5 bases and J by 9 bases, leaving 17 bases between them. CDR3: CASSPRDGVSEQFF. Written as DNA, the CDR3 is TGTGCCAGCAGCCCACGGGATGGGGTCAGTGAGCAGTTCTTC.

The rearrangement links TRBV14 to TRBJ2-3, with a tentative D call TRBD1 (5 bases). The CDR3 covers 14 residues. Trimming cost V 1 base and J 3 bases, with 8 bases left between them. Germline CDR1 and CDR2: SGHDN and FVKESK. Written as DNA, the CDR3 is TGTGCCAGCAGCCAAGCGACAGCAACAGATACGCAGTATTTT. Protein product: CASSQATATDTQYF.

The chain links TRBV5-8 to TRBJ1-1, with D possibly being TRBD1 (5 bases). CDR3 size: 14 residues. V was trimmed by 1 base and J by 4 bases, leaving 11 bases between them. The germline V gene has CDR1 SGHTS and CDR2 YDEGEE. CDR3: CASSLSGTSTEAFF. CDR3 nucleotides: TGTGCCAGCAGCTTGTCAGGGACTTCCACTGAAGCTTTCTTT.

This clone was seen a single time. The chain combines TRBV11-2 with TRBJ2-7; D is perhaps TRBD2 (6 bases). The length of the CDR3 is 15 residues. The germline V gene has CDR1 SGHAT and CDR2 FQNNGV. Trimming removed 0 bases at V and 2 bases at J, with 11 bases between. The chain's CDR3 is CASSLEGASAYEQYF. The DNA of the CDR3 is TGTGCCAGCAGCTTAGAAGGGGCTAGCGCCTACGAGCAGTACTTC.

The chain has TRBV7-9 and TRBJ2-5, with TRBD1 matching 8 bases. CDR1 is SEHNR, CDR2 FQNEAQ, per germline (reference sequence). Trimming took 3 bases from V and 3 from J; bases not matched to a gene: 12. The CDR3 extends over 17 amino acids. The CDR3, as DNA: TGTGCCAGCAGCTTCGAAAGGGGTGGGACAGGCAAAGAGACCCAGTACTTC. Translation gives CASSFERGGTGKETQYF.

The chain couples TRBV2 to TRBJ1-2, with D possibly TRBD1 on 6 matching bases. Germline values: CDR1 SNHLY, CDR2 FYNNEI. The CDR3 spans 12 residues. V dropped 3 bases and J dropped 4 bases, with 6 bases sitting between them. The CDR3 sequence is CASSDRGYGYTF. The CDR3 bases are TGTGCCAGCAGTGACAGGGGCTATGGCTACACCTTC.